The 29 T cell receptor beta chains in this list originate from one sample, sequenced in a study of blood T cell repertoires in COVID-19. Measured with immunoSEQ multiplex PCR; TCRdb has only the in-frame clones, and not every one. The sample lists approximately 67,000 clones; under 95% were seen once. Material for sequencing was peripheral blood. The receptors come from an older woman with active COVID-19.

The rearrangement links TRBV7-9 to TRBJ1-2; no clear D gene. V was shortened by 0 bases and J by 4 bases, with 9 bases between the two germline ends. The length of the CDR3 is 14 residues. Germline-derived CDR1 and CDR2 are SEHNR and FQNEAQ (reference sequence). The chain's CDR3 is CASSLAAGTYGYTF. CDR3 sequence (DNA): TGTGCCAGCAGCTTAGCAGCAGGCACCTATGGCTACACCTTC.

The V gene is TRBV3-1 (or the pseudogene TRBV3-2), the J gene TRBJ1-4; D perhaps matches TRBD1 (5 bases). Trimming took 3 bases from V and 3 from J, leaving 14 bases between them. Germline V gene sequence: CDR1 LGHDT, CDR2 YNNKEL (reference sequence). The CDR3 sequence is 16 residues long. CDR3 nucleotide sequence: TGTGCCAGCAGCCAGTCATCGGGGGTAGCTAATGAAAAACTGTTTTTT. Residues: CASSQSSGVANEKLFF.

J is TRBJ2-2 and V is TRBV4-2; 10 bases are a match to TRBD2. V shed 1 base and J 6 bases; nucleotides not matched to a gene: 11. The CDR3 contains 18 residues. Germline V lookup: CDR1 LGHNA, CDR2 YNFKEQ. The chain's CDR3 is CASSQGYGGSGRSGELFF. The CDR3 nucleotides read TGTGCCAGCAGCCAAGGTTATGGCGGTAGCGGGAGGTCCGGGGAGCTGTTTTTT.

The J gene is TRBJ1-5, the V gene TRBV30; 8 nucleotides align to TRBD1. Germline loops: CDR1 GTSNPN, CDR2 SVGIG (reference sequence). Unmatched junction bases numbered 4, after V lost 2 bases and J lost 7 bases. The CDR3 sequence is 13 residues long. The CDR3 nucleotides are TGTGCCTGGAGTACAGGGGGGGGACAGCCCCAGCATTTT. Protein: CAWSTGGGQPQHF. The whole variable domain, filled in from reference TRBV30 and TRBJ1-5, reads SQTIHQWPATLVQPVGSPLSLECTVEGTSNPNLYWYRQAAGRGLQLLFYSVGIGQISSEVPQNLSASRPQDRQFILSSKKLLLSDSGFYLCAWSTGGGQPQHFGDGTRLSIL.

The chain recombines TRBV7-2 with TRBJ2-5; D perhaps matches TRBD2 (6 bases). V was trimmed by 2 bases and J by 5 bases, leaving 12 bases between them. The germline V gene has CDR1 SGHTA and CDR2 FQGNSA. The length of the CDR3 is 14 residues. The CDR3 DNA reads as TGTGCCAGCAGCTTAAGTGGGGGGTTTGAGACCCAGTACTTC. Translated: CASSLSGGFETQYF.

The genes are TRBV27 and TRBJ2-7; TRBD1 aligns across 8 bases. There are 15 residues in the CDR3. CDR1 and CDR2 from the germline V gene are MNHEY and SMNVEV (reference sequence). The V and J ends lost 6 bases and 9 bases, in that order; junction bases with no gene match: 16. The CDR3: CASSPRQGSPNGQYF. The CDR3 DNA is TGTGCCAGCAGCCCTAGACAGGGGTCCCCAAATGGGCAGTACTTC.

Only one count was recorded for this clone. V gene TRBV5-1 combines with J gene TRBJ2-5, with 10 bases that match TRBD1. Per germline, CDR1 SGHRS and CDR2 YFSETQ. Losses at the gene ends were 4 bases for V and 4 bases for J; bases not matched to a gene: 7. The CDR3 sequence is 15 residues long. The CDR3 DNA reads TGCGCCAGCAGCAGGGGACAGGGGAGGGGAGAGACCCAGTACTTC. This gives the protein CASSRGQGRGETQYF. The variable domain in full, with the rest retrieved from reference TRBV5-1 and TRBJ2-5, is KAGVTQTPRYLIKTRGQQVTLSCSPISGHRSVSWYQQTPGQGLQFLFEYFSETQRNKGNFPGRFSGRQFSNSRSEMNVSTLELGDSALYLCASSRGQGRGETQYFGPGTRLLVL.

The chain links TRBV30 to TRBJ1-6; D unresolved. Germline-derived CDR1 and CDR2 are GTSNPN and SVGIG (reference sequence). This CDR3 is built from 14 residues. V lost 6 bases to trimming and J lost 4 bases, with 13 bases between them. In DNA, the CDR3 is TGTGCCTGCGCCCCGCGGATGTATAATTCACCCCTCCACTTT. Amino acid sequence: CACAPRMYNSPLHF.

This clone was detected only a few times. The chain links TRBV27 to TRBJ2-1; TRBD2 is a possible D gene (5 bases). The V end was cut by 8 bases, the J end by 9 bases, with 20 bases between. Germline V CDR1 and CDR2: MNHEY, SMNVEV (reference sequence). There are 14 residues in the CDR3. CDR3 DNA: TGTGCCAGCTCTTTTGGGCCACTAGAGGGTGAGCAGTTCTTC. It encodes CASSFGPLEGEQFF.

The rearrangement joins TRBV5-1 to TRBJ2-1; TRBD1 is a possible D gene (6 bases). Trimming cost V 5 bases and J 6 bases, with 9 bases left between them. The CDR3 spans 12 residues. Germline V gives CDR1 SGHRS, CDR2 YFSETQ. The CDR3 DNA follows: TGCGCCAGCAGTACAGGGCTCAATGAGCAGTTCTTC. Translated, it gives CASSTGLNEQFF.

The genes are TRBV19 and TRBJ2-7; no clear D gene. The CDR3 consists of 14 residues. CDR1 LNHDA and CDR2 SQIVND come from the germline V gene (reference sequence). The V gene lost 5 bases and the J gene lost 4 bases, with 15 bases spanning the gap. The CDR3 bases are TGTGCCAGTAGTTGGTCCACTCACCCTTACGAGCAGTACTTC. The encoded protein is CASSWSTHPYEQYF.

V usage is TRBV15 and J usage is TRBJ1-6; D is perhaps TRBD1 (5 bases). V was cut by 3 bases and J by 6 bases, with 12 bases left in between. Germline CDR1 is LNHNV and CDR2 is YYDKDF (reference sequence). CDR3 length: 15 residues. The CDR3 DNA follows: TGTGCCACCAGCAGCGAAGACAGAGCTAATTCACCCCTCCACTTT. It encodes CATSSEDRANSPLHF. Drawing the rest from reference TRBV15 and TRBJ1-6, the complete variable domain is DAMVIQNPRYQVTQFGKPVTLSCSQTLNHNVMYWYQQKSSQAPKLLFHYYDKDFNNEADTPDNFQSRRPNTSFCFLDIRSPGLGDTAMYLCATSSEDRANSPLHFGNGTRLTVT.

This chain links TRBV6-1 with TRBJ1-1; 10 bases align to TRBD1. The CDR3 consists of 17 residues. Germline V gene sequence: CDR1 MNHNS, CDR2 SASEGT. J was trimmed by 5 bases and V by 0 bases; bases with no gene match: 9. The CDR3 coding sequence is TGTGCCAGCAGTGAAGCTGGGAGTGGACAGGGGGGAACTGAAGCTTTCTTT. Residues: CASSEAGSGQGGTEAFF.

This clone was counted between two and nine times. The rearrangement links TRBV19 to TRBJ1-5; no definite D call. V lost 3 bases and J lost 3, with 12 bases in between. The CDR3 covers 15 residues. From germline, CDR1 is LNHDA and CDR2 SQIVND (reference sequence). The CDR3 region is CASSIFRRINQPQHF. The CDR3 DNA follows: TGTGCCAGTAGTATTTTTCGCAGGATCAATCAGCCCCAGCATTTT.

This clone was seen once. The chain links TRBV7-2 to TRBJ2-7; D is possibly TRBD2 (6 bases). CDR1 and CDR2 from the germline V gene are SGHTA and FQGNSA. The V and J ends lost 0 bases and 2 bases respectively, with 11 bases between them. This CDR3 contains 15 residues. The CDR3 nucleotides read TGTGCCAGCAGCTTAGCTTGGGACTCCGCCTACGAGCAGTACTTC. Translating it yields CASSLAWDSAYEQYF.

The chain recombines TRBV5-1 with TRBJ2-2; 10 bases fit TRBD1. The germline CDR1 and CDR2 sequences are SGHRS and YFSETQ. The trim removed 7 bases at V and 5 bases at J, leaving 8 bases unmatched. CDR3 length: 15 residues. DNA for the CDR3: TGCGCCAGCCTTCTCGGGACAGGGGCAACCGGGGAGCTGTTTTTT. Translated, it gives CASLLGTGATGELFF.

This clone was seen only a few times. V is TRBV2 and J is TRBJ1-5; D ambiguous. CDR1 and CDR2 (germline): SNHLY, FYNNEI. V lost 2 bases and J lost 4, with 6 bases in between. The CDR3 totals 13 residues. The CDR3 DNA reads as TGTGCCAGCAGTGAATCCCATAATCAGCCCCAGCATTTT. Translated, it gives CASSESHNQPQHF.

The chain carries TRBV10-3 and TRBJ1-4; perhaps TRBD1 as D (6 bases). Looked up from germline, CDR1 is ENHRY and CDR2 is SYGVKD. The CDR3 spans 15 residues. The V gene lost 4 bases and the J gene lost 7 bases, with 16 bases spanning the gap. The CDR3 here is CAISGFRTVPEKLFF. The CDR3 bases are TGTGCCATCAGTGGCTTCCGGACAGTCCCTGAAAAACTGTTTTTT.

The chain has TRBV28 and TRBJ1-2, with TRBD1 matching over 8 bases. The germline V gene encodes CDR1 MDHEN and CDR2 SYDVKM. This CDR3 contains 13 residues. V dropped 4 bases and J dropped 4; count of bases not matched to a gene: 2. DNA of the CDR3: TGTGCCAGCAGTTCTGACAGGGGCTATGGCTACACCTTC. It is translated as CASSSDRGYGYTF.

The CDR3, as DNA: TGTGCCAGCTCACCAAGACAGGGGAGACAGGGAGAGACCCAGTACTTC. It is translated as CASSPRQGRQGETQYF. V usage is TRBV18 and J usage is TRBJ2-5; 8 positions match TRBD1. The CDR3 has 16 residues. Germline V gene sequence: CDR1 KGHSH, CDR2 LQKENI. V was clipped by 2 bases and J by 4 bases; unmatched bases: 9.

This rearrangement joins TRBV5-5 to TRBJ2-3; D remains ambiguous. CDR3 size: 13 residues. Trimming shortened V by 0 bases and J by 3 bases, and 5 bases separated the two germline ends. Germline V lookup: CDR1 SGHKS, CDR2 YYEKEE (reference sequence). The CDR3 loop reads CASSLAPTDTQYF. The CDR3 DNA is TGTGCCAGCAGCTTGGCCCCAACAGATACGCAGTATTTT.

This chain uses TRBV19 with TRBJ1-4; 8 bases align to TRBD1. Germline trimming cut 5 bases from V and 0 bases from J; bases unmatched to any gene: 5. Germline V lookup: CDR1 LNHDA, CDR2 SQIVND (reference sequence). This CDR3 region has 16 residues. The chain's CDR3 is CASSGTGAATNEKLFF. CDR3 coding DNA: TGTGCCAGTAGTGGGACAGGAGCTGCAACTAATGAAAAACTGTTTTTT.

The V and J genes are TRBV28 and TRBJ1-6; 10 bases are shared with TRBD1. Looked up from germline, CDR1 is MDHEN and CDR2 is SYDVKM. The CDR3 runs to 15 residues. V lost 5 bases to trimming and J lost 6 bases; unmatched junction nucleotides: 4. The CDR3 loop reads CASSPRTGGNSPLHF. The CDR3 bases are TGTGCCAGCAGTCCACGGACAGGGGGTAATTCACCCCTCCACTTT.

A single count supports this clone. The V and J genes are TRBV30 and TRBJ2-3, with 11 bases identical to TRBD2. The V and J ends lost 0 bases and 6 bases, in that order; junction bases with no gene match: 11. Per the germline V gene, CDR1 is GTSNPN and CDR2 is SVGIG (reference sequence). The CDR3 runs 17 residues. The DNA of the CDR3 is TGTGCCTGGAGTGTAGGGTTCACTAGCGGGAGTTCTGATACGCAGTATTTT. The encoded protein is CAWSVGFTSGSSDTQYF. Combining the CDR3 with reference TRBV30 and TRBJ2-3 gives the whole variable domain SQTIHQWPATLVQPVGSPLSLECTVEGTSNPNLYWYRQAAGRGLQLLFYSVGIGQISSEVPQNLSASRPQDRQFILSSKKLLLSDSGFYLCAWSVGFTSGSSDTQYFGPGTRLTVL.

This chain links TRBV12-3 or TRBV12-4 with TRBJ2-2; D possibly corresponds to TRBD2 (5 bases). V shed 6 bases and J shed 7 bases, with 12 bases lying between them. The CDR3 extends over 13 amino acids. In nucleotides, the CDR3 is TGTGCCAGCAGAGCCGACCGGGGCGGGGAGCTGTTTTTT. Translated, it gives CASRADRGGELFF.

The chain's CDR3 is CASSEAQAGANVLTF. The CDR3 nucleotides read TGTGCCAGCAGTGAAGCACAGGCTGGGGCCAACGTCCTGACTTTC. The rearrangement joins TRBV6-1 to TRBJ2-6; D may be TRBD1 (5 bases). Trimming took off 0 bases at V and 2 bases at J, with 5 bases between the two ends. The germline CDR1 and CDR2 sequences are MNHNS and SASEGT. This CDR3 contains 15 residues.

The chain has TRBV6-5 and TRBJ2-1; TRBD2 matches 11 bases. The CDR3 is made up of 15 amino acids. Germline V gene lookup returns CDR1 MNHEY and CDR2 SVGAGI. Losses at the gene ends were 4 bases for V and 5 bases for J; bases not matched to a gene: 4. CDR3 nucleotides: TGTGCCAGCAGTTTTTCGACTAGCGGGAACAATGAGCAGTTCTTC. It specifies CASSFSTSGNNEQFF.

This chain connects TRBV27 to TRBJ2-2; TRBD2 matches 11 bases. The CDR3 covers 16 residues. Looked up from germline, CDR1 is MNHEY and CDR2 is SMNVEV (reference sequence). Trimming removed 5 bases from V and 6 bases from J; junction bases left unmatched: 8. CDR3 protein: CASSLLSGRVPGELFF. DNA for the CDR3: TGTGCCAGCAGTCTCCTTAGCGGGAGGGTCCCCGGGGAGCTGTTTTTT.

The chain carries TRBV5-8 and TRBJ1-1; D is uncertain. The CDR3 length is 13 residues. CDR1 and CDR2 from the germline V gene are SGHTS and YDEGEE. Trimming removed 2 bases at V and 8 bases at J, with 13 bases between. The CDR3, as DNA: TGTGCCAGCAGCTTTTCAGGAGGGATGGAAGCTTTCTTT. Protein: CASSFSGGMEAFF.